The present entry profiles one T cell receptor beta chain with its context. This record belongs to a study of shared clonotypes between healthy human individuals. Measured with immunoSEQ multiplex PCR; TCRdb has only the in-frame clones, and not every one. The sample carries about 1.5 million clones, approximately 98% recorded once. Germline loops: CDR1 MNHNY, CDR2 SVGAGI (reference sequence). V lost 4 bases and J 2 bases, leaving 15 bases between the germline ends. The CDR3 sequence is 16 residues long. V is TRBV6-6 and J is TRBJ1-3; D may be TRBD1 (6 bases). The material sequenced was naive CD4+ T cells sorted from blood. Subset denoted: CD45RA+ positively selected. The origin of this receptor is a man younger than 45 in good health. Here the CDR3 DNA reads TGTGCCAGCAGTTCGATCCAGGGGCAGACTGGAAACACCATATATTTT. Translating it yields CASSSIQGQTGNTIYF.